The clone carrying this T cell receptor beta chain appeared once. Its antigen is not identified. Second-dose schedules of about 4 or about 12 weeks were combined. This sample stems from a study of T cell responses to AZD1222 COVID-19 vaccine. Per the germline V gene, CDR1 is SGHKS and CDR2 is YYEKEE (reference sequence). The CDR3 has 19 amino acids. V gave up 0 bases and J gave up 6 bases, with 28 bases separating them. Study outcomes and limitations: A mostly white British donor set with more females was recruited, and clonal diversity was possibly underestimated. Researchers report vaccine-associated CD4 TCRs spanning spike, with dominance at 160-218 and 743-854.

TCRdb's table, derived via immunoSEQ multiplex PCR, lists solely in-frame clones and lacks some. This sample carries roughly 150,000 clones, under 95% of them seen once, and the ten largest clones take 5.1%. This chain connects TRBV5-5 to TRBJ2-7; TRBD1 is a possible D gene (6 bases). The specimen comprised peripheral blood, sampled 28 days after the second AZD1222 dose. This receptor was identified in an adult who received the AZD1222 COVID-19 vaccine. The CDR3 DNA reads TGTGCCAGCAGCTTGGGTGCAGCCAGGGGACCCTCGCCGGCTTCCGAGCAGTACTTC. This gives the protein CASSLGAARGPSPASEQYF.